The 13 T cell receptor beta chains reported below all come from one sample, sequenced in a study of blood T cell repertoires in COVID-19. Some clones are missing from TCRdb's copy, which holds only in-frame ones; the method was immunoSEQ multiplex PCR. In the table there are 150,000 to 200,000 clones, around 83% of which are singletons. What was sequenced was peripheral blood. These receptors all come from a woman between 65 and 79 years old who had recovered from COVID-19.

This sequence joins TRBV5-1 and TRBJ2-3; D possibly corresponds to TRBD1 (6 bases). The CDR3 runs 16 residues. V lost 0 bases and J 5 bases, leaving 16 bases between the germline ends. Germline V CDR1 and CDR2: SGHRS, YFSETQ. CDR3: CASSLGGTWGQDTQYF. The CDR3 DNA is TGCGCCAGCAGCTTGGGTGGGACCTGGGGGCAAGATACGCAGTATTTT.

This chain links TRBV18 with TRBJ2-7; D not resolved. V lost 4 bases, J lost 0 bases, and 10 bases lay in between. The CDR3 covers 14 residues. Per germline, CDR1 KGHSH and CDR2 LQKENI. CDR3 protein: CASSRQAHSYEQYF. The CDR3 bases are TGTGCCAGCTCACGGCAGGCCCACTCCTACGAGCAGTACTTC.

This chain uses TRBV19 with TRBJ1-3; no definite D call. Germline V lookup: CDR1 LNHDA, CDR2 SQIVND (reference sequence). This CDR3 comprises 12 residues. The V gene lost 6 bases and the J gene lost 4 bases, with 7 bases spanning the gap. The CDR3 bases are TGTGCCAGTAGGGCGGGAGGAAACACCATATATTTT. Residues: CASRAGGNTIYF.

The chain recombines TRBV12-3 or TRBV12-4 with TRBJ2-5; 8 bases line up with TRBD1. There are 13 residues in the CDR3. V lost 6 bases to trimming and J lost 1 base; unmatched junction nucleotides: 1. CDR3 sequence (DNA): TGTGCCAGCAGCGGGACAGGCCAAGAGACCCAGTACTTC. Its protein is CASSGTGQETQYF.

The V gene is TRBV19, the J gene TRBJ2-2, with D possibly TRBD1 on 6 matching bases. CDR1 is LNHDA, CDR2 SQIVND, per germline (reference sequence). The CDR3 extends over 14 amino acids. Trimming cost V 9 bases and J 5 bases, with 16 bases left between them. The CDR3 is CARPQGRRTGELFF. The CDR3 DNA reads TGTGCCAGGCCACAGGGCCGGAGGACCGGGGAGCTGTTTTTT.

The genes are TRBV4-2 and TRBJ1-4; D not certain. In germline, CDR1 is LGHNA, CDR2 YNFKEQ. The CDR3 spans 12 residues. The ends were cut back, 1 base at V and 8 bases at J, with 5 bases in the middle. CDR3 protein: CASSQAVEKLFF. CDR3 DNA sequence: TGTGCCAGCAGCCAAGCGGTCGAAAAACTGTTTTTT.

The chain employs TRBV2 and TRBJ2-5; 8 nucleotides align to TRBD2. CDR1 SNHLY and CDR2 FYNNEI come from the germline V gene. The V gene end was trimmed by 8 bases and the J gene end by 5 bases; junction bases not matched to a gene: 10. The CDR3 is 14 amino acids. In nucleotides, the CDR3 is TGTGCCAGCCCCCCGGGACTAGTTGGGGAGACCCAGTACTTC. Translation: CASPPGLVGETQYF. The full variable domain, its missing parts supplied by reference TRBV2 and TRBJ2-5, is EPEVTQTPSHQVTQMGQEVILRCVPISNHLYFYWYRQILGQKVEFLVSFYNNEISEKSEIFDDQFSVERPDGSNFTLKIRSTKLEDSAMYFCASPPGLVGETQYFGPGTRLLVL.

The chain links TRBV24-1 to TRBJ2-7; D not resolved. Trimming pared 5 bases from V and 3 bases from J, leaving 13 bases between. Germline V lookup: CDR1 KGHDR, CDR2 SFDVKD. This CDR3 is 14 amino acids long. The chain's CDR3 is CATSGERNIYEQYF. Written as DNA, the CDR3 is TGTGCCACCAGTGGCGAGCGTAATATCTACGAGCAGTACTTC.

This chain connects TRBV11-3 to TRBJ2-3, with 7 nucleotides matching TRBD1. From germline, CDR1 is SGHNT and CDR2 YENEEA. V was clipped by 5 bases and J by 3 bases; unmatched bases: 8. This CDR3 contains 15 residues. CDR3 in DNA: TGTGCCAGCAGCCCACGACAGGGAGCGACAGATACGCAGTATTTT. Translating gives CASSPRQGATDTQYF.

The chain carries TRBV16 and TRBJ1-6; D is unclear. Trimming took off 4 bases at V and 8 bases at J, with 9 bases between the two ends. Germline CDR1 reads KGHSY; CDR2 reads FQNENV. This CDR3 is built from 13 residues. CDR3 residues: CASSPLGDSPLHF. The CDR3 nucleotides are TGTGCCAGCAGCCCCCTGGGCGATTCACCCCTCCACTTT.

The CDR3, as DNA: TGTGCCAGCAGCAAGGACAGTCACTATGGCTACACCTTC. Protein product: CASSKDSHYGYTF. This chain connects TRBV5-4 to TRBJ1-2; weak D call: TRBD1 (6 bases). The germline CDR1 and CDR2 sequences are SGHNT and YYREEE (reference sequence). V was clipped by 4 bases and J by 3 bases, with 10 bases between them. The CDR3 spans 13 residues.

This clone has just a few counts. The chain employs TRBV25-1 and TRBJ1-5; D unresolved. Germline lookup yields CDR1 MGHDK and CDR2 SYGVNS. The CDR3 is 12 amino acids. The V end was cut by 8 bases, the J end by 1 base, with 6 bases between. The CDR3 is CASRGSNQPQHF. The CDR3 DNA sequence: TGTGCCAGCCGCGGGAGCAATCAGCCCCAGCATTTT. The complete variable domain, with remaining parts taken from reference TRBV25-1 and TRBJ1-5, reads EADIYQTPRYLVIGTGKKITLECSQTMGHDKMYWYQQDPGMELHLIHYSYGVNSTEKGDLSSESTVSRIRTEHFPLTLESARPSHTSQYLCASRGSNQPQHFGDGTRLSIL.

The chain employs TRBV20-1 and TRBJ1-1; D possibly corresponds to TRBD1 (5 bases). V lost 6 bases, J lost 6 bases, and 11 bases lay in between. The CDR3 length is 11 residues. Germline V lookup: CDR1 DFQATT, CDR2 SNEGSKA (reference sequence). The CDR3 sequence: CSATGVPEAFF. Written as DNA, the CDR3 is TGCAGTGCCACGGGGGTACCTGAAGCTTTCTTT.